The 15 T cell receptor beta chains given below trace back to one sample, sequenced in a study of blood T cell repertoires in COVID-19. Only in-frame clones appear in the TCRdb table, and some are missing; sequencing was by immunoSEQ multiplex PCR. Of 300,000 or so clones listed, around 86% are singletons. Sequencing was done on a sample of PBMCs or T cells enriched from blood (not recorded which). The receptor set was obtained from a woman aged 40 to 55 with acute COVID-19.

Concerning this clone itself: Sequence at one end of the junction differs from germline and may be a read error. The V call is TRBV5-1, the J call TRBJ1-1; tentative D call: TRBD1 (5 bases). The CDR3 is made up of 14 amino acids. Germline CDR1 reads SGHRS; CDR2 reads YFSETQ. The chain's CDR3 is CASSLAPGNAEAFF. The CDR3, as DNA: TGCGCCAGCAGCTTGGCCCCAGGGAACGCTGAAGCTTTCTTT.

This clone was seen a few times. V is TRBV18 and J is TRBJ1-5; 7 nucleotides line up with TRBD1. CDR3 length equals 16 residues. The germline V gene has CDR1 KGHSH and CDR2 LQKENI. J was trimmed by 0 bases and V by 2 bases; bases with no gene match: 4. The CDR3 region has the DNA TGTGCCAGCTCACCATTGGGACAGAATAGCAATCAGCCCCAGCATTTT. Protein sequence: CASSPLGQNSNQPQHF.

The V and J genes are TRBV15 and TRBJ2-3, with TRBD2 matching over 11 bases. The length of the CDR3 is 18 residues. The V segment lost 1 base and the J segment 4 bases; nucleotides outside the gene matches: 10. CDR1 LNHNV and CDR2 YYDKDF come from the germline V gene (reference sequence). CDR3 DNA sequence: TGTGCCACCAGCAGAGTATCGACTAGCGGGAAAGGGTCAGATACGCAGTATTTT. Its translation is CATSRVSTSGKGSDTQYF.

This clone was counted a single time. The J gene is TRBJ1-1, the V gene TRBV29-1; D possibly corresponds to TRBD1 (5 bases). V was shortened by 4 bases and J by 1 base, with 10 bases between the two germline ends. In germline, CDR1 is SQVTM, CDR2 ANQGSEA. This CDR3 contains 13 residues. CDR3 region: CSVAPTENTEAFF. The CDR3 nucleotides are TGCAGCGTTGCTCCGACAGAGAACACTGAAGCTTTCTTT.

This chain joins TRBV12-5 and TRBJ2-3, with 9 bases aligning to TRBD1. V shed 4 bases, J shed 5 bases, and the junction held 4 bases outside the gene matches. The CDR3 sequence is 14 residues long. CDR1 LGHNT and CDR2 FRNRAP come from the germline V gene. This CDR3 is CASGSGQGIDTQYF. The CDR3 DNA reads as TGTGCTAGTGGTTCCGGACAGGGGATAGATACGCAGTATTTT.

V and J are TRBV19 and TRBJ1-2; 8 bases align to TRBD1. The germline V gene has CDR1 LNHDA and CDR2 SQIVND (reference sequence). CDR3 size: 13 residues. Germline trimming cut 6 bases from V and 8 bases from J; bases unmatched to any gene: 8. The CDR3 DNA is TGTGCCAGTAGCCCGACAGGGGTAGACGGCTACACCTTC. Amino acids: CASSPTGVDGYTF.

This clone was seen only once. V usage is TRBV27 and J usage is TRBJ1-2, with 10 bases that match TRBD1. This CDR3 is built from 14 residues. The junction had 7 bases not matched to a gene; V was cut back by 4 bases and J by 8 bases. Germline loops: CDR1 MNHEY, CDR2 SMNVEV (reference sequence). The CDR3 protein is CASSWGQGIRGYTF. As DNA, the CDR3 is TGTGCCAGCAGTTGGGGACAGGGGATCCGAGGCTACACCTTC.

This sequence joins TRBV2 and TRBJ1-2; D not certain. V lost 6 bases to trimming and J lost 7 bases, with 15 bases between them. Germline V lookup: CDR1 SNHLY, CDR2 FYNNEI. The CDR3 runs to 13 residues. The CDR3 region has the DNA TGTGCCAGCAGCGGCGGAGGGAATTTTGGCTACACCTTC. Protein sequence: CASSGGGNFGYTF.

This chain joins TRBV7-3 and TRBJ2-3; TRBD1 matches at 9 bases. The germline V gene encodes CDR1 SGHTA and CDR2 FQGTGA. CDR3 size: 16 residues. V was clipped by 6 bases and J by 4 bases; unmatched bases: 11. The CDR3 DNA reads TGTGCCAGCAGTGCCCGGACAGGGGCGAGCGCAGATACGCAGTATTTT. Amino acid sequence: CASSARTGASADTQYF.

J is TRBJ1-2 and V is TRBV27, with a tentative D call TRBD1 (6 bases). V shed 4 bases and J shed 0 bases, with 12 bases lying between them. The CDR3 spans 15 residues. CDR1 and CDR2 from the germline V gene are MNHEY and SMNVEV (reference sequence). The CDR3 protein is CASSSSRTANYGYTF. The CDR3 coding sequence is TGTGCCAGCAGTTCCTCCCGGACAGCTAACTATGGCTACACCTTC.

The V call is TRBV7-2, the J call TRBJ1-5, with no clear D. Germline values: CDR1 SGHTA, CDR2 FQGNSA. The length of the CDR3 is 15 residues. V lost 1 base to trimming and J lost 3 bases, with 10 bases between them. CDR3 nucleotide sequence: TGTGCCAGCAGCTTAGGGTACAGCCACAATCAGCCCCAGCATTTT. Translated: CASSLGYSHNQPQHF.

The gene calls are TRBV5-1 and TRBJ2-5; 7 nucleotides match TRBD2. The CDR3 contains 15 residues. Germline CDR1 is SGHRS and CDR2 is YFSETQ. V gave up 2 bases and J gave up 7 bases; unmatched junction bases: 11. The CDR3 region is CASSFERRGSGTQYF. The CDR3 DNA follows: TGCGCCAGCAGCTTCGAGAGGCGGGGGTCAGGGACCCAGTACTTC.

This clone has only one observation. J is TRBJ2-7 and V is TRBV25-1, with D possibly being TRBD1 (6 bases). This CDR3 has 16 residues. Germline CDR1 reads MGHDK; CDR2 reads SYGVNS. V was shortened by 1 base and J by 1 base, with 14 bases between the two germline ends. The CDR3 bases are TGTGCCAGCAGTGAATGGGTCCAGGGGTCGTCCTACGAGCAGTACTTC. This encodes CASSEWVQGSSYEQYF.

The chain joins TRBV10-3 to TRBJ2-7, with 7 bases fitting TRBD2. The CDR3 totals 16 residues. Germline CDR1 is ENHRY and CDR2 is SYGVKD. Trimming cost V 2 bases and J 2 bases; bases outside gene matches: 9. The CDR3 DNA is TGTGCCATCAGTGAGGCAACGGGGGGTGTAACCTACGAGCAGTACTTC. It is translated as CAISEATGGVTYEQYF.

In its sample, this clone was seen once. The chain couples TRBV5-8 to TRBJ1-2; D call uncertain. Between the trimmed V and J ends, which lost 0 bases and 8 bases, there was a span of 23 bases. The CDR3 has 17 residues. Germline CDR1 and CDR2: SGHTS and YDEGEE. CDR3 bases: TGTGCCAGCAGCTTGGGAAGGTTCAGAACAGCGGCGAGAGGCTACACCTTC. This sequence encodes CASSLGRFRTAARGYTF.